Described below is a single T cell receptor (beta chain) sequence and its context. This record belongs to a study of blood T cell repertoires in COVID-19. CDR3 size: 13 residues. Germline values: CDR1 LNHDA, CDR2 SQIVND (reference sequence). V lost 9 bases and J lost 5, with 16 bases in between. Measured with immunoSEQ multiplex PCR; TCRdb has only the in-frame clones, and not every one. There are about 100,000 clones in the sample; over 80% occur only once, and less than 5% lies in the top ten. Material: peripheral blood. The chain uses TRBV19 and TRBJ1-1; D unresolved. The sequence was collected from an older woman with acute or convalescent COVID-19. CDR3 nucleotides: TGTGCCAGCCGGGGTAATGCGGGTACTGAAGCTTTCTTT. It codes for CASRGNAGTEAFF.